This record looks at one T cell receptor beta chain sequence and its context. What it binds is unknown. The data were obtained in a study of T-cell memory formation after mild COVID-19. Overall study findings and caveats: The study found balanced CD4/CD8 in clones contracting day 15 to 85 and a CD4+ lean in later expanders. Unconfirmed was the SARS-CoV-2 specificity of second-wave clones that peaked on day 37.

TCRdb used MiXCR to reprocess the 5' RACE reads, holding one entry per CDR3 protein. The data hold about 600,000 distinct CDR3 sequences, with about a fifth observed a single time. Per germline, CDR1 MNHEY and CDR2 SVGAGI. The V end was cut by 0 bases, the J end by 5 bases, with 10 bases between. The CDR3 has 14 amino acids. The sequence was obtained from an adult woman who had mild COVID-19 (a few samples of this study predate the infection). Cell type and time point are not known. Sequenced input: PBMCs or a T cell subset sorted from them (not recorded which). This rearrangement joins TRBV6-5 to TRBJ1-1; weak D call: TRBD1 (6 bases). CDR3 nucleotides: TGTGCCAGCAGTTACTCGATAGGGGGGACTGAAGCTTTCTTT. As protein: CASSYSIGGTEAFF.